A selection of T cell receptor beta chains follows, all from one sample in a study of cytomegalovirus exposure and HLA in healthy donors. The protocol was immunoSEQ multiplex PCR, while the TCRdb copy is restricted to in-frame clones and leaves out a portion. The profile shows more than 85,000 clones, over 60% of them singletons. The source material was PBMCs. The source is a male donor in good health and CMV-seropositive. CDR3s include the opening cysteine and the closing phenylalanine or tryptophan. The order of the fields is V gene, D gene, J gene, clone size, CDR3 DNA, CDR3 protein. D genes are given only for firm matches. Some rows mark clone size as missing; the rest say once, few, many or name a class of expanded clone.

TRBV7-9	NA	TRBJ2-4	once	TGTGCCAGCAACTTAGTATCAGAAAATCTAGCCAAAAACATTCAGTACTTC	CASNLVSENLAKNIQYF
TRBV29-1	NA	TRBJ2-7	NA	TGCAGCGTTGAAGATCCATCCTACGAGCAGTACTTC	CSVEDPSYEQYF
TRBV11-3	TRBD1	TRBJ2-3	NA	TGTGCCAGCAGCCCCGACAGGGACAGGAGCACAGATACGCAGTATTTT	CASSPDRDRSTDTQYF
TRBV6-1	NA	TRBJ2-4	NA	TGTGCCAGCAGTGAACAGGGGCTAGCCAAAAACATTCAGTACTTC	CASSEQGLAKNIQYF
TRBV28	NA	TRBJ2-3	NA	TGTGCCAGCAGCCCCATTAGTGGCACAGATACGCAGTATTTT	CASSPISGTDTQYF
TRBV18	TRBD2	TRBJ2-7	NA	TGTGCCAGCTCACCATCATATGTACTAGCGGGGTTTAGCTCCTACGAGCAGTACTTC	CASSPSYVLAGFSSYEQYF
TRBV7-2	TRBD2	TRBJ2-1	NA	TGTGCCAGCAGCCAGGCGGGGGTAGGCGGTGAGCAGTTCTTC	CASSQAGVGGEQFF
TRBV5-1	TRBD1	TRBJ1-1	NA	TGCGCCAGCAGCCTTTCAGGGGGCGCGGGGACTGAAGCTTTCTTT	CASSLSGGAGTEAFF
TRBV28	NA	TRBJ2-4	NA	TGTGCCAGCAGTTTAGGGGCGGGATCGCAAAACAGTCAGTACTTC	CASSLGAGSQNSQYF
TRBV7-2	NA	TRBJ2-1	NA	TGTGCCAGCAGCGCCCGTCAGGGGAATGAGCAGTTCTTC	CASSARQGNEQFF
TRBV11-2	NA	TRBJ2-7	NA	TGTGCCAGCAGCTTAGATACGGGTGACGAGCAGTACTTC	CASSLDTGDEQYF
TRBV7-9	TRBD2	TRBJ2-1	NA	TGTTCCAGCAGCTTACGGGGACTAGCGGGAGTGAATGAGCAGTTCTTC	CSSSLRGLAGVNEQFF
TRBV27	NA	TRBJ1-5	once	TGTGCCAGCAGTTTAGGCGGGGGAAACAATCAGCCCCAGCATTTT	CASSLGGGNNQPQHF
TRBV18	NA	TRBJ2-2	NA	TGTGCCAGCTCACCACCCCGGGGGACCGGGGAGCTGTTTTTT	CASSPPRGTGELFF